Detailed here is one TCR beta chain. Being one base from a much bigger clone, this may be a read error. Germline-derived CDR1 and CDR2 are MNHEY and SVGEGT. The CDR3 length is 15 residues. Using a constant-region primer together with ProtoScript II reverse transcriptase, TCR beta cDNA was made from about 500 ng of total RNA. Amplification in three nested multiplex PCR rounds with slightly modified ARM-PCR gave rise to TCR beta libraries. Each of the first two PCR rounds ran approximately 9 cycles with TRBV1-TRBV30 forward and C-beta reverse primers. MiXCR was run by TCRdb on the multiplex PCR reads, yielding one entry per CDR3 protein. The sample shows about 180,000 distinct CDR3 sequences, 60% of them seen only once. This sample is drawn from a study of tumor-infiltrating lymphocytes in primary liver carcinoma. Out of unsorted whole blood came the blood RNA, and germline DNA was extracted as well.

This clonotype was obtained from a man aged 35-49 years with primary liver carcinoma and hepatitis B virus infection. V usage is TRBV6-2 or TRBV6-3 and J usage is TRBJ2-3, with 7 bases identical to TRBD1. The end of the DNA fits TRBJ1-5 better, so the J call may be wrong. What was sequenced was peripheral blood. The DNA for the CDR3 is TGTGCCAGCAGTTATGATGGAGTCGGGACAGATACGCAGCATTTT. This gives the protein CASSYDGVGTDTQHF.